The T cell receptor beta chain under discussion was sequenced for a study of blood T cell repertoires in COVID-19. Looking at the study overall: The United States, Italy and Spain supplied acute and convalescent COVID-19 samples. In each case, the material was cDNA or gDNA derived from T cells, B-cell-depleted T cells, or PBMCs.

In the study's own analysis: Reference gene primers were amplified, and this amplification served to estimate nucleated cell counts. Produced via immunoSEQ multiplex PCR; TCRdb's table is partial and in-frame only. The V and J calls and the clone size are those of that table, but D and trimming were determined from the DNA. The table has roughly 220,000 clones, around 81% seen once; the top ten hold less than 7%. The CDR3 runs to 16 residues. Germline V gene data show CDR1 as SGHAT and CDR2 as FQNNGV. The V gene lost 5 bases and the J gene lost 5 bases, with 22 bases spanning the gap. The V gene is TRBV11-2, the J gene TRBJ2-7; tentatively, D is TRBD2 (6 bases). The receptor comes from a woman between 70 and 85 years old with acute or convalescent COVID-19. The source material was peripheral blood. The CDR3 DNA reads TGTGCCAGCAGCACAGACGGAGCCAGCGGGCCCCACGAGCAGTACTTC. Translating it yields CASSTDGASGPHEQYF.